A selection of T cell receptor beta chains follows, all from one sample in a study of CD8 T cells in Susac syndrome. TCRdb redid the calling of the immunoSEQ multiplex PCR reads with MiXCR, one entry per CDR3 protein. The sample lists some 150,000 distinct CDR3 sequences, approximately 96% occurring once. Sequenced material: CD4+ T cells from PBMCs. These receptors were obtained from a human donor with Susac syndrome. The CDR3 runs from the conserved cysteine through the conserved F or W. The D gene is left open where the match is weak. Rows give clone size only sometimes, using once, few, many, or a class for an expanded clone.

V	size	J	D	DNA	CDR3
TRBV20-1	NA	TRBJ2-1	NA	TGCAGTGCTGGGCAGGGATTCAACAATGAGCAGTTCTTC	CSAGQGFNNEQFF
TRBV4-1	NA	TRBJ1-2	NA	TGCGCCAGCAGCCACAGGGATGGCTACACCTTC	CASSHRDGYTF
TRBV7-9	NA	TRBJ1-1	TRBD1	TGTGCCAGCAGCTCCCCCGCCAGGGGGTTGTACACTGAAGCTTTCTTT	CASSSPARGLYTEAFF
TRBV14	NA	TRBJ2-3	NA	TGTGCCAGCAGCCACTACGCAGATACGCAGTATTTT	CASSHYADTQYF
TRBV3-1	NA	TRBJ2-2	NA	TGTGCCAGCAGCCAATCTAACTTCGGGGAGCTGTTTTTT	CASSQSNFGELFF
TRBV5-1	NA	TRBJ2-5	NA	TGCGCCAGCAGCTTGGCGGGGGAAAAGACCCAGTACTTC	CASSLAGEKTQYF
TRBV12-3/TRBV12-4	NA	TRBJ2-5	NA	TGTGCCAGCGGTTGGGACACTTCAGGGGAGACCCAGTACTTC	CASGWDTSGETQYF
TRBV2	NA	TRBJ1-2	NA	TGTGCCAGCAGGGATGCGGGACACAACTATGGCTACACCTTC	CASRDAGHNYGYTF
TRBV7-2	NA	TRBJ2-5	NA	TGTGCCAGCAGGGACGGGACTGTCGAAGAGACCCAGTACTTC	CASRDGTVEETQYF
TRBV3-1	NA	TRBJ2-1	TRBD1	TGTGCCAGCAGCCGGACAGGGGACGAGCAGTTCTTC	CASSRTGDEQFF
TRBV5-6	once	TRBJ2-2	NA	TGTGCCAGCAGCCGCAGGGTGGCCGGGGAGCTGTTTTTT	CASSRRVAGELFF
TRBV7-2	NA	TRBJ2-1	NA	TGTGCCAGCAGCTTATTTTATGAGCAGTTCTTC	CASSLFYEQFF
TRBV24-1	NA	TRBJ1-2	NA	TGTGCCACCAGTGACCCGGACAGAGGAGACTATGGCTACACCTTC	CATSDPDRGDYGYTF
TRBV2	NA	TRBJ1-5	NA	TGTGCCAGCAGTCCCAGGGGAATCTTTGATCAGCCCCAGCATTTT	CASSPRGIFDQPQHF
TRBV29-1	NA	TRBJ2-7	TRBD1	TGCAGCGATCCGGGACAGGGTGTCGAAGAGCAGTACTTC	CSDPGQGVEEQYF
TRBV9	NA	TRBJ1-2	NA	TGTGCCAGCTCTAGGGAGGGAGGCTACACCTTC	CASSREGGYTF
TRBV20-1	NA	TRBJ1-5	TRBD1	TGCAGTGCTTCCCGGACAGGGCGAGGCAATCAGCCCCAGCATTTT	CSASRTGRGNQPQHF
TRBV6-5	once	TRBJ1-2	NA	TGTGCCAGCAGTTACTCGGTACAGCTCCTTAACTATGGCTACACCTTC	CASSYSVQLLNYGYTF
TRBV29-1	NA	TRBJ1-2	TRBD1	TGCAGCGTCGGGACAGGGGGAGACTATGGCTACACCTTC	CSVGTGGDYGYTF
TRBV20-1	NA	TRBJ1-1	NA	TGCAGCCCTTCTTCAGGAAACACTGAAGCTTTCTTT	CSPSSGNTEAFF
TRBV25-1	NA	TRBJ2-7	TRBD2	TGTGCCGCAAGTCCCAGCGGGAGTGTCGAGCAGTACTTC	CAASPSGSVEQYF
TRBV20-1	NA	TRBJ2-1	NA	TGCAGTGCTAGAGATTCGCCAAGCTGGGAGCAGTTCTTC	CSARDSPSWEQFF